The clone carrying this T cell receptor beta chain was recorded a few times. The data were obtained in a study of blood T cell repertoires in COVID-19. Germline V gene sequence: CDR1 LGHNA, CDR2 YNFKEQ. Trimming removed 0 bases from V and 5 bases from J, with 17 bases in between. The CDR3 runs 17 residues. Seattle participants joined during active infection and were tracked over time. The method was immunoSEQ multiplex PCR; TCRdb's version includes in-frame clones alone and lacks a portion of them. The repertoire holds roughly 140,000 clones, with about 88% as singletons. The receptor's source is a woman aged 55-69 years with COVID-19, enrolled during active disease. The gene calls are TRBV4-2 and TRBJ2-1, with D perhaps TRBD2 (5 bases). Input material: peripheral blood. CDR3 residues: CASSQEGQSSFDNEQFF. As DNA, the CDR3 is TGTGCCAGCAGCCAAGAGGGCCAGTCTAGCTTCGACAATGAGCAGTTCTTC.